This T cell receptor beta chain is from a study of blood T cell repertoires in COVID-19. CDR3 length equals 17 residues. Looked up from germline, CDR1 is SGHRS and CDR2 is YFSETQ. V trimming: 0 bases; J trimming: 2 bases; junction bases outside the gene matches: 7. Clones were read by immunoSEQ multiplex PCR, and TCRdb kept only the in-frame ones, dropping some. The data contain about 150,000 clones, roughly 83% of them singletons. The sample was peripheral blood. This TCR was recovered from a woman in her fifties or sixties with acute or convalescent COVID-19. This chain links TRBV5-1 with TRBJ2-3, with 9 bases fitting TRBD2. The CDR3, as DNA: TGCGCCAGCAGCTTGGCCCCCGGGACTAGCTCCACAGATACGCAGTATTTT. It is translated as CASSLAPGTSSTDTQYF.